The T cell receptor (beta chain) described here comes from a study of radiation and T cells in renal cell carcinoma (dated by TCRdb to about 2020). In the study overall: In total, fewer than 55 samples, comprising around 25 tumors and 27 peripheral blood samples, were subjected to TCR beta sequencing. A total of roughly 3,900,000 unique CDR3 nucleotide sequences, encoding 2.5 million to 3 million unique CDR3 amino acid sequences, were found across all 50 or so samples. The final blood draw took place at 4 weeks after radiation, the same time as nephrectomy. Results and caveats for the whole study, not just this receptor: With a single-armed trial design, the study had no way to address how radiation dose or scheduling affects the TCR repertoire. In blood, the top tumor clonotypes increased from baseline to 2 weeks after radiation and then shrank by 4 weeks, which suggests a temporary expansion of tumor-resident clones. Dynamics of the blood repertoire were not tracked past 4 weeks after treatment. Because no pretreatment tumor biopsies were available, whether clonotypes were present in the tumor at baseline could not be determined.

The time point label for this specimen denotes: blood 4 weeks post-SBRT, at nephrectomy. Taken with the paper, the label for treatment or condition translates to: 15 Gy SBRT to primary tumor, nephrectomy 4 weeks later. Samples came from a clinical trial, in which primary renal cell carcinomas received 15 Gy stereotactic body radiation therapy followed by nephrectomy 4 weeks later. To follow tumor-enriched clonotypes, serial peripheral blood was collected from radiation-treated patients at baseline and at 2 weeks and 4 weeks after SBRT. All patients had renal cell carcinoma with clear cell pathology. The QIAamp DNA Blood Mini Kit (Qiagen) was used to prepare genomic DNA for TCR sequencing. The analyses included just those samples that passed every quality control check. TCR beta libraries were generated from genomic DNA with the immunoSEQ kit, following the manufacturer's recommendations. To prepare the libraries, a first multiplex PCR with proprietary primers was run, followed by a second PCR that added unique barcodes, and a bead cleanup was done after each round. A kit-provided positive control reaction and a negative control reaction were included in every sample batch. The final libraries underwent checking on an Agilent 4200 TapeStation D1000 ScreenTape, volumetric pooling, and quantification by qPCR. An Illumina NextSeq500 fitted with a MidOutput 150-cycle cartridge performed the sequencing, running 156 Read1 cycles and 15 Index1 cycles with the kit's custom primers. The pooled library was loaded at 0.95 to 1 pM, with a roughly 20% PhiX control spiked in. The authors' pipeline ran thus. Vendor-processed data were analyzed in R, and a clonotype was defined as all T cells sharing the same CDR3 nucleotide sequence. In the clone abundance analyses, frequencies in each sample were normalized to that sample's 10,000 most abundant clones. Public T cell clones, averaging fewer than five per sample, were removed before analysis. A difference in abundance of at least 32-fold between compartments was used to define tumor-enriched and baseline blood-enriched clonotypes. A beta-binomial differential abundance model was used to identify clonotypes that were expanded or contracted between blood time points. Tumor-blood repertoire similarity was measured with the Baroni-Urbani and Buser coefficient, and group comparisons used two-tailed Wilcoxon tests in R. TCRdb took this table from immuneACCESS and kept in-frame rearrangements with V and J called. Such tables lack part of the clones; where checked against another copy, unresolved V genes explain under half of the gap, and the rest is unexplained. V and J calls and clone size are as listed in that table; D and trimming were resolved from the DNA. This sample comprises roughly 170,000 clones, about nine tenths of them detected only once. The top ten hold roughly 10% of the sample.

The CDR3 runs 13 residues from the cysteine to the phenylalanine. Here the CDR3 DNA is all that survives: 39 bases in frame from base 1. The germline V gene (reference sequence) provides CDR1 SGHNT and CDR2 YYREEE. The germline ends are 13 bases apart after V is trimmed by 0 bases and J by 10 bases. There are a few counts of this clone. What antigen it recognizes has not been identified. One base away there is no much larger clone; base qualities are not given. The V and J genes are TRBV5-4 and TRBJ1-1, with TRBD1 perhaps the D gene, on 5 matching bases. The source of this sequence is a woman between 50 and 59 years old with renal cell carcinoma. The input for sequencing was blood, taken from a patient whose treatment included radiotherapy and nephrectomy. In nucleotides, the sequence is TGTGCCAGCAGCTTGGCTGGGGCAGATGGAGCTTTCTTT. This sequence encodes CASSLAGADGAFF.